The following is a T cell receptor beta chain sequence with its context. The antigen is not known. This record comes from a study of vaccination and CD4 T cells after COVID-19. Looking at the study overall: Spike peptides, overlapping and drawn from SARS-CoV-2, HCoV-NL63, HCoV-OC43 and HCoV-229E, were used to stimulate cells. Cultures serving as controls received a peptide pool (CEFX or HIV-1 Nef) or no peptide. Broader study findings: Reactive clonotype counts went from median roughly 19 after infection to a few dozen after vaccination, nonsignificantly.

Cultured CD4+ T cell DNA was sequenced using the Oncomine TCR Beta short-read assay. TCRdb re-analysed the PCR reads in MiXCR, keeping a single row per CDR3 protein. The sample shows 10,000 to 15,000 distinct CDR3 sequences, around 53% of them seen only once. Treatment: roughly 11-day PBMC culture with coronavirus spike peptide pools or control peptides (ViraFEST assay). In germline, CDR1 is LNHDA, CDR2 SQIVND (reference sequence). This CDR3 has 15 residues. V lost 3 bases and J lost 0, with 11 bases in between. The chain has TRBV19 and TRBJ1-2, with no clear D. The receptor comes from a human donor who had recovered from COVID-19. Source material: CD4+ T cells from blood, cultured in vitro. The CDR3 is CASSISSEPNYGYTF. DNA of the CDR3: TGTGCCAGTAGTATTTCGTCAGAACCTAACTATGGCTACACCTTC.